The sequence of this T cell receptor (beta chain) was determined in a study of glioma-infiltrating T cells (dated by TCRdb to about 2016). A note on the overall study: TCR alpha- and beta-chain repertoires were sequenced from glioma tissue, non-neoplastic brain tissue and matched peripheral blood mononuclear cells. To gauge divergence between tissue and blood T-cell populations, every tissue-infiltrating repertoire was compared against the peripheral blood repertoire from the same patient. Three low-grade glioma patients, under ten primary glioblastoma patients and three non-glioma patients contributing non-neoplastic brain tissue were included in the paired cohort. The investigation overall reported the following: Very few CDR3 sequences were shared between tissue and blood, attributed to high CDR3 diversity and limited sampling. VJ-independent divergence between tissue and blood was below expectation in non-neoplastic patients but above expectation in all gliomas, especially low-grade gliomas. Small numbers underpinned the group comparisons: several glioblastoma patients, three low-grade glioma patients and three non-neoplastic patients.

The iRepertoire nested amplicon-rescue multiplex PCR (arm-PCR) platform was used to amplify TCR alpha and beta CDR3 regions from RNA. The input for one-step reverse transcription and amplification was about 85-400 ng of either tissue mRNA or PBMC total RNA. Following bead purification, Illumina adapters were added by a secondary multiplex PCR, and the libraries were gel-purified between 200 and 400 bp. Internal 6-nucleotide barcodes were carried by the libraries and were used for demultiplexing. Libraries were sequenced on an Illumina MiSeq with 2x220 or 2x250 nucleotide paired-end reads. In the paper's pipeline: Paired reads were merged using FLASH 1.2.11 and were aligned to the GRCh37 human genome using BWA-MEM, after which TRA and TRB reads were extracted. For V and J assignment, an IMGT-derived reference of cassette sequences and CDR3 motifs that included pseudogenes was used. Three-frame translation of reads was performed, and productive CDR3s were defined as those with a C...FGXG motif and no stop codons. A clonotype was defined as a unique combination of a V-J cassette pair and a CDR3 amino acid sequence. Reads were filtered by Hamming distance, thresholded by each sample's sequence error rate in mapped regions. Clones were called with MiXCR by TCRdb after fastp trimmed the public reads at Q25, and only in-frame beta chains were retained. Rows with one shared CDR3 protein collapse into an entry with the most common genes and DNA. None of the V and J calls come from the authors' own analysis; TCRdb made them. The sample table lists 150,000 or so distinct CDR3 sequences, approximately 39% of them with a count of one. The top ten constitute roughly 20% of the sample.

The CDR3 contains 16 residues, cysteine and phenylalanine counted. Solely the CDR3 DNA is kept, with 48 bases framed from the first base. V is pruned by 2 bases and J by 0 bases, leaving 6 bases of the junction without a gene match. The germline V gene (reference sequence) sets CDR1 to MNHNY and CDR2 to SVGAGI. This clonotype was found a few times. Its antigen is currently not known. Within one base of it there is no much larger clone, and no base qualities were kept. Material for sequencing was glioma tissue, nonneoplastic brain tissue, or PBMCs (not recorded which). The clonotype comes from a human donor with low-grade glioma or glioblastoma, undergoing nonglioma brain surgery, or in good health (not recorded which). Recombination connected TRBV6-6 to TRBJ1-2, and 7 junction bases match TRBD1. The nucleotides read TGTGCCAGCAGTTACGGGACAGATCTGTCTAACTATGGCTACACCTTC. It is translated as CASSYGTDLSNYGYTF.